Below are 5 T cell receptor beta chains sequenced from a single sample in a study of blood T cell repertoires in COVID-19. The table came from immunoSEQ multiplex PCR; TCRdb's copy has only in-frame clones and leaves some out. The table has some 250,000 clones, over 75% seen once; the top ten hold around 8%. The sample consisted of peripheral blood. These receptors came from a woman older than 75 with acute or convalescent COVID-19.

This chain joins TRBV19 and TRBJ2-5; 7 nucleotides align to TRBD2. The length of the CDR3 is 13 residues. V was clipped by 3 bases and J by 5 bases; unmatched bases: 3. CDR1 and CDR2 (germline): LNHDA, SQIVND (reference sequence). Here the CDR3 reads CASSIREAETQYF. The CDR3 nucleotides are TGTGCCAGTAGTATTCGGGAGGCGGAGACCCAGTACTTC.

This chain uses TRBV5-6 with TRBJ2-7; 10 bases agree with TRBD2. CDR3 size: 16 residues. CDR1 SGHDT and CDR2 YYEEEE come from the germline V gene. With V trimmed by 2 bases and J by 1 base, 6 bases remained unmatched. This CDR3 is CASSFLPSGRSYEQYF. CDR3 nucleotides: TGTGCCAGCAGCTTCCTCCCTAGCGGGAGATCCTACGAGCAGTACTTC.

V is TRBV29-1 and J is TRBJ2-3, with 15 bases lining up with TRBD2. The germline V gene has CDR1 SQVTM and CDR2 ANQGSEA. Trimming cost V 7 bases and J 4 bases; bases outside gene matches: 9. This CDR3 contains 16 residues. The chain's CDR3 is CSGTSGGAGLSDTQYF. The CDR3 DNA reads TGCAGCGGGACTAGCGGGGGGGCCGGTCTGTCAGATACGCAGTATTTT.

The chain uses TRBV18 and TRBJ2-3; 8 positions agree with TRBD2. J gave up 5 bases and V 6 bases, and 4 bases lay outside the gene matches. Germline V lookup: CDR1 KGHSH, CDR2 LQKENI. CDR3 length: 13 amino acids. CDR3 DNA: TGTGCCAGCTCCCCGGCGGGGGGAGATACGCAGTATTTT. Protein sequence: CASSPAGGDTQYF.

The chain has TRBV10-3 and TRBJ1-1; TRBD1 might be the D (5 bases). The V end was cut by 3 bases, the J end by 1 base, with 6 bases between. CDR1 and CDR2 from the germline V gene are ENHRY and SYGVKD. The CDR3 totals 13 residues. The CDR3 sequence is CAISEDRNTEAFF. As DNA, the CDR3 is TGTGCCATCAGTGAAGACAGGAACACTGAAGCTTTCTTT.